Presented here are 7 T cell receptor beta chains from one specimen sequenced in a study of cytomegalovirus exposure and HLA in healthy donors. This table comes from immunoSEQ multiplex PCR, and its TCRdb copy is limited to in-frame clones, with some not included. The sample lists approximately 180,000 clones; roughly 89% were seen once. The material sequenced was PBMCs. These receptors were collected from a woman aged 25 to 39 in good health and CMV-seronegative.

The rearrangement uses TRBV5-1 and TRBJ2-2, with 8 bases that match TRBD2. With V trimmed by 3 bases and J by 5 bases, 12 bases remained unmatched. CDR1 is SGHRS and CDR2 is YFSETQ in the germline V gene. The CDR3 runs 17 residues. CDR3 region: CASSSRMKRGLTGELFF. For the CDR3, the DNA is TGCGCCAGCAGCTCCCGGATGAAGCGGGGGTTGACCGGGGAGCTGTTTTTT. Full variable domain (remainder filled in from reference TRBV5-1 and TRBJ2-2): KAGVTQTPRYLIKTRGQQVTLSCSPISGHRSVSWYQQTPGQGLQFLFEYFSETQRNKGNFPGRFSGRQFSNSRSEMNVSTLELGDSALYLCASSSRMKRGLTGELFFGEGSRLTVL.

V usage is TRBV6-4 and J usage is TRBJ1-1; D is ambiguous. The germline gives CDR1 MRHNA, CDR2 SNTAGT. With 1 base removed from V and 6 bases from J, the gap between germline ends came to 9 bases. The CDR3 runs to 13 residues. Written as DNA, the CDR3 is TGTGCCAGCAGTGACTACCCCGGGTCTGAAGCTTTCTTT. As protein: CASSDYPGSEAFF.

This chain uses TRBV10-2 with TRBJ2-1; possibly TRBD1 for D (5 bases). The CDR3 contains 18 residues. Trimming removed 3 bases at V and 2 bases at J, with 20 bases between. Germline-derived CDR1 and CDR2 are WSHSY and SAAADI. The CDR3 DNA reads as TGCGCCAGCAGTGAATACGGTCGTGTGACAGCAGCCTACAATGAGCAGTTCTTC. This gives the protein CASSEYGRVTAAYNEQFF.

The CDR3 is CASSPTGTDYGYTF. The CDR3, as DNA: TGTGCCAGCAGCCCAACCGGGACAGACTATGGCTACACCTTC. The chain uses TRBV7-2 and TRBJ1-2; 7 nucleotides match TRBD1. Per germline, CDR1 SGHTA and CDR2 FQGNSA. The ends lost 5 bases at V and 3 bases at J; junction bases unmatched: 6. This CDR3 has 14 residues.

The V gene is TRBV2, the J gene TRBJ1-3; 7 nucleotides match TRBD1. This CDR3 comprises 16 residues. The V gene's germline CDR1 is SNHLY and CDR2 FYNNEI. Trimming took 1 base from V and 4 from J; bases not matched to a gene: 7. CDR3 region: CASSEVTGSVGNTIYF. In DNA form, the CDR3 reads TGTGCCAGCAGTGAAGTGACAGGGTCGGTGGGAAACACCATATATTTT.

The genes are TRBV29-1 and TRBJ2-7, with 9 bases that match TRBD1. CDR1 SQVTM and CDR2 ANQGSEA come from the germline V gene. The J segment lost 5 bases and the V segment lost 7 bases, leaving 9 bases of the junction unmatched. The CDR3 sequence is 13 residues long. The CDR3 region has the DNA TGCAGCGCTGTCGTCCGGGACAGGGACGAGCAGTACTTC. Translating it yields CSAVVRDRDEQYF.

The chain employs TRBV18 and TRBJ1-1; tentative D call: TRBD1 (5 bases). V shed 1 base and J shed 5 bases, with 14 bases lying between them. This CDR3 has 15 residues. Germline V gene data show CDR1 as KGHSH and CDR2 as LQKENI. The CDR3 nucleotides are TGTGCCAGCTCACCACGGAGGGGAAGTGGTACTGAAGCTTTCTTT. Its translation: CASSPRRGSGTEAFF.